This paragraph covers one TCR beta chain sequence. The data stem from a study of PD-L1 blockade in urothelial cancer. The overall study: Administration of atezolizumab to patients began around 2014, at 1,200 mg intravenously every 3 weeks. Each patient had 0 to 3 earlier chemotherapy regimens.

V was pared by 4 bases and J by 4 bases, with 4 bases of the junction left unmatched. The V gene's germline CDR1 is MGHRA and CDR2 YSYEKL. The CDR3 is 15 residues long. Time point in this sample: pretreatment peripheral blood. The protocol was immunoSEQ multiplex PCR, while the TCRdb copy is restricted to in-frame clones and leaves out a portion. The data show approximately 90,000 clones, 84% seen once. This specimen was PBMCs, taken around atezolizumab (anti-PD-L1) treatment. This TCR derives from a man between 60 and 75 years old with urothelial cancer. The V gene is TRBV4-1, the J gene TRBJ2-3, with 11 bases aligning to TRBD2. CDR3 DNA sequence: TGCGCCAGCAGCCTCGAACTAGCGGGGGCAGATACGCAGTATTTT. As protein: CASSLELAGADTQYF.